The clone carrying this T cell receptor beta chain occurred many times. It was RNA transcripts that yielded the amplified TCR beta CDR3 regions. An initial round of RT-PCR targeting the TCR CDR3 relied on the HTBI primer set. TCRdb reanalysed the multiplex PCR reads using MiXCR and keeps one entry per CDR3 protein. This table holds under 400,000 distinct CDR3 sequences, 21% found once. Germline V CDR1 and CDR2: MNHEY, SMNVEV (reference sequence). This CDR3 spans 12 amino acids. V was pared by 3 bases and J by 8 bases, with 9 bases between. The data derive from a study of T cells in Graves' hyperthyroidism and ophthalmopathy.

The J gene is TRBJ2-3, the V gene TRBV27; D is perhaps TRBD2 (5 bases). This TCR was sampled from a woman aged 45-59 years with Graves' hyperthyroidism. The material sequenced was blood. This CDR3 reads CASSLDLRTQYF. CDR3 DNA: TGTGCCAGCAGTTTGGACTTACGTACGCAGTATTTT.